A selection of T cell receptor beta chains follows, all from one sample in a study of long-term antiretroviral therapy in people with HIV. This table comes from immunoSEQ multiplex PCR, and its TCRdb copy is limited to in-frame clones, with some not included. The data hold 25,000 or so clones, with around nine tenths observed a single time. Sequencing was performed on unsorted PBMCs, taken 0.5 years after starting antiretroviral therapy. Source of these receptors: a woman between 18 and 30 years old with HIV. The CDR3 runs from the conserved cysteine through the conserved F or W. A D gene is named only where the DNA matches it firmly. The size entry is marked missing in some rows and otherwise reads once, few, many or a size class.

TRBD1	.	TRBJ1-2	TRBV6-5	CASSYFQDRGLHGYTF	TGTGCCAGCAGTTACTTCCAGGACAGGGGGTTGCATGGCTACACCTTC
.	.	TRBJ1-1	TRBV4-1	CASSRLGIPEAFF	TGCGCCAGCAGCCGCCTGGGAATTCCTGAAGCTTTCTTT
.	.	TRBJ2-5	TRBV7-2	CASSSKEDRHKETQYF	TGTGCCAGCAGCTCGAAAGAGGACAGACACAAAGAGACCCAGTACTTC
TRBD1	.	TRBJ2-3	TRBV7-3	CASSRTGDSSTDTQYF	TGTGCCAGCAGCCGAACAGGGGATTCTAGCACAGATACGCAGTATTTT
TRBD2	.	TRBJ2-5	TRBV19	CASSLAGGRETQYF	TGTGCCAGTAGTCTGGCGGGAGGTCGGGAGACCCAGTACTTC
TRBD1	.	TRBJ2-3	TRBV6-1	CASSALGTGELTDTQYF	TGTGCCAGCAGTGCATTGGGGACAGGGGAACTCACAGATACGCAGTATTTT
.	.	TRBJ2-3	TRBV13	CASSLGGPDTQYF	TGTGCCAGCAGCTTAGGGGGCCCAGATACGCAGTATTTT
.	.	TRBJ2-1	TRBV4-3	CASSQRDAGYNEQFF	TGCGCCAGCAGCCAACGGGACGCGGGATACAATGAGCAGTTCTTC
.	.	TRBJ2-5	TRBV5-1	CASSLLGELGEAETQYF	TGCGCCAGCAGCTTGTTAGGAGAACTCGGGGAGGCGGAGACCCAGTACTTC
.	.	TRBJ2-3	TRBV5-1	CASSLMDSSTDTQYF	TGCGCCAGCAGCTTGATGGACAGCAGCACAGATACGCAGTATTTT
.	once	TRBJ2-1	TRBV27	CASSLSSVIEQFF	TGTGCCAGCAGTTTATCCTCGGTAATTGAGCAGTTCTTC
TRBD1	.	TRBJ2-7	TRBV7-9	CASKPPGPGQGYEQYF	TGTGCCAGCAAACCACCGGGCCCGGGACAGGGCTACGAGCAGTACTTC
TRBD2	once	TRBJ2-5	TRBV11-2	CASSYIAGGPSQETQYF	TGTGCCAGCAGCTACATAGCGGGAGGGCCTTCCCAAGAGACCCAGTACTTC
TRBD1	.	TRBJ2-7	TRBV28	CASSQGDRFDEQYF	TGTGCCAGCAGTCAGGGGGACCGCTTCGACGAGCAGTACTTC
.	once	TRBJ2-7	TRBV7-9	CASSASGGRGEEYF	TGTGCCAGCAGCGCTTCGGGAGGCAGGGGCGAGGAGTACTTC
.	.	TRBJ1-1	TRBV29-1	CSVPRPRHLTEAFF	TGCAGCGTCCCCCGCCCTCGACATCTCACTGAAGCTTTCTTT
TRBD1	.	TRBJ2-7	TRBV9	CASSGQDRGLEQYF	TGTGCCAGCAGCGGACAGGACAGGGGGCTCGAGCAGTACTTC
.	.	TRBJ2-5	TRBV6-6	CASSYVMGGRETQYF	TGTGCCAGCAGTTACGTTATGGGGGGCCGGGAGACCCAGTACTTC
.	once	TRBJ1-1	TRBV7-8	CASSFGQLNTEAFF	TGTGCCAGCAGCTTCGGACAGTTGAACACTGAAGCTTTCTTT
.	.	TRBJ2-7	TRBV11-2	CASSPSGGIYEQYF	TGTGCCAGCAGCCCCTCGGGCGGGATCTACGAGCAGTACTTC
.	.	TRBJ1-2	TRBV6-5	CASSYYRQAFPGYTF	TGTGCCAGCAGTTACTACCGACAGGCCTTCCCCGGCTACACCTTC
.	.	TRBJ1-2	TRBV28	CASSAAGYGYTF	TGTGCCAGCAGTGCAGCGGGTTATGGCTACACCTTC
TRBD2	few	TRBJ2-7	TRBV7-9	CASTQAGTSGFYEQYF	TGTGCCAGCACCCAAGCTGGGACTAGCGGCTTTTACGAGCAGTACTTC
.	.	TRBJ1-1	TRBV7-2	CASSQYMNTEAFF	TGTGCCAGCAGCCAGTACATGAACACTGAAGCTTTCTTT
.	once	TRBJ2-2	TRBV7-9	CASSVSSSTGELFF	TGTGCCAGCAGCGTCTCTAGCAGCACCGGGGAGCTGTTTTTT
.	.	TRBJ2-5	TRBV29-1	CSVERGETQYF	TGCAGCGTTGAACGTGGGGAGACCCAGTACTTC
.	.	TRBJ2-3	TRBV7-3	CASSLGPRENTQYF	TGTGCCAGCAGCTTGGGCCCGCGTGAAAATACGCAGTATTTT
TRBD2	.	TRBJ2-5	TRBV18	CASSPAGGRQETQYF	TGTGCCAGCTCACCTGCCGGGGGGAGGCAAGAGACCCAGTACTTC
.	.	TRBJ2-1	TRBV4-3	CASSQGGRNEQFF	TGCGCCAGCAGCCAAGGGGGGAGGAATGAGCAGTTCTTC
.	.	TRBJ1-5	TRBV19	CASSIAARAHQPQHF	TGTGCCAGTAGTATAGCTGCCAGGGCGCATCAGCCCCAGCATTTT
.	.	TRBJ1-1	TRBV5-6	CASSLKWGNTEAFF	TGTGCCAGCAGCTTGAAATGGGGGAACACTGAAGCTTTCTTT
.	.	TRBJ2-2	TRBV27	CASSFVGLGELFF	TGTGCCAGCAGTTTTGTGGGGTTGGGGGAGCTGTTTTTT
TRBD1	.	TRBJ2-3	TRBV5-1	CASCTGQGTDTQYF	TGCGCCAGCTGCACCGGACAGGGGACAGATACGCAGTATTTT
TRBD2	once	TRBJ2-3	TRBV7-9	CASSLGAGGTDTQYF	TGTGCCAGCAGCCTAGGGGCGGGAGGGACAGATACGCAGTATTTT
.	.	TRBJ1-1	TRBV7-9	CASSLNRSNTEAFF	TGTGCCAGCAGCTTAAACAGGAGTAACACTGAAGCTTTCTTT
.	.	TRBJ2-1	TRBV6-5	CASSYSITRYNEQFF	TGTGCCAGCAGTTACTCGATTACAAGATACAATGAGCAGTTCTTC
TRBD1	.	TRBJ2-7	TRBV27	CASSLRGTGTYEQYF	TGTGCCAGCAGTTTAAGGGGGACAGGGACCTACGAGCAGTACTTC
.	.	TRBJ2-3	TRBV27	CASSPTRQITDTQYF	TGTGCCAGCAGTCCCACCAGACAGATCACAGATACGCAGTATTTT
TRBD2	.	TRBJ2-5	TRBV5-3	CARSLCGSKETQYF	TGTGCCAGAAGCTTGTGCGGGAGTAAAGAGACCCAGTACTTC
.	.	TRBJ2-1	TRBV27	CASSLSWGEQFF	TGTGCCAGCAGTTTATCGTGGGGGGAGCAGTTCTTC
.	.	TRBJ2-3	TRBV9	CASTPGGSADTQYF	TGTGCCAGCACCCCCGGGGGTTCGGCAGATACGCAGTATTTT
.	.	TRBJ1-1	TRBV7-2	CASSSVTVNTEAFF	TGTGCCAGCAGCTCCGTAACAGTGAACACTGAAGCTTTCTTT
TRBD2	.	TRBJ2-7	TRBV4-1	CASSQSSGTRSDEQYF	TGCGCCAGCAGCCAGTCATCCGGGACTAGATCCGACGAGCAGTACTTC
TRBD1	few	TRBJ1-2	TRBV7-9	CASSLAQGGGYGYTF	TGTGCCAGCAGCTTAGCTCAGGGGGGCGGCTATGGCTACACCTTC
.	.	TRBJ2-3	TRBV29-1	CSVEEAPADTQYF	TGCAGCGTTGAGGAGGCGCCCGCAGATACGCAGTATTTT